This T cell receptor beta chain is from a study of T-cell memory formation after mild COVID-19. It was 5'RACE with constant-segment primers that produced the TCR alpha and TCR beta cDNA libraries, which carried sample barcodes and UMIs. TCRdb analysed the 5' RACE reads with MiXCR anew, one entry per CDR3 protein. The sample lists some 450,000 distinct CDR3 sequences; over 15% were seen once. The clonotype originates from a young man who had mild COVID-19 (a few samples of this study predate the infection). Cell type and time point are not known. The sequencing input was PBMCs or a T cell subset sorted from them (not recorded which).

This CDR3 reads CASSRPGGRGYTF. The CDR3 DNA reads TGTGCCAGCAGCCGGCCGGGGGGCCGTGGCTACACCTTC. V gene TRBV7-9 combines with J gene TRBJ1-2, with a tentative D call TRBD1 (6 bases). V lost 5 bases and J 7 bases, leaving 14 bases between the germline ends. CDR1 and CDR2 (germline): SEHNR, FQNEAQ (reference sequence). This CDR3 comprises 13 residues.